The present TCR beta chain was sequenced within a study of cytomegalovirus exposure and HLA in healthy donors. Across the study: Caucasian-associated ancestry cluster membership applied to about 77% of approximately 420 genotyped donors.

As regards this clone: Its antigen is still unknown.

General observations from the study: Immune exposure data for these donors was limited to CMV serostatus. A later analysis found common viral pathogens apparently linked to several of the most significant clusters.

The PCR employed 60 Vbeta primers together with 13 Jbeta primers. Repertoires were generated with immunoSEQ multiplex PCR, while TCRdb's copy carries only in-frame clones and drops some. This sample has about 140,000 clones, with roughly three quarters found just once. V shed 7 bases and J 5 bases; nucleotides not matched to a gene: 4. Germline V gene sequence: CDR1 MNHEY, CDR2 SVGAGI. The CDR3 spans 13 residues. V and J are TRBV6-5 and TRBJ2-2, with 7 bases identical to TRBD1. This TCR derives from a young man in good health and CMV-seronegative. The sample taken for sequencing was PBMCs. For the CDR3, the DNA is TGTGCCAGCAATCCCAGGGGGACCGGGGAGCTGTTTTTT. Translating it yields CASNPRGTGELFF.